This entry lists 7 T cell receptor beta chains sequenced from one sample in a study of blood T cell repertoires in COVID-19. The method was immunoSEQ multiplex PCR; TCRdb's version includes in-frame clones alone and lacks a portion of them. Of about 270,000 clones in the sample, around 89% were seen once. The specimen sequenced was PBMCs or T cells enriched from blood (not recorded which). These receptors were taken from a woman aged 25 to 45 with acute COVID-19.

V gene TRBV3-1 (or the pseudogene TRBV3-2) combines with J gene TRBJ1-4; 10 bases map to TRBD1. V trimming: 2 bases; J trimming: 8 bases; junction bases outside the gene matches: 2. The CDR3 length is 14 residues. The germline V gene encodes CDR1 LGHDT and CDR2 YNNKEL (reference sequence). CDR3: CASSQLGQGEKLFF. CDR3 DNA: TGTGCCAGCAGCCAATTGGGACAGGGGGAAAAACTGTTTTTT.

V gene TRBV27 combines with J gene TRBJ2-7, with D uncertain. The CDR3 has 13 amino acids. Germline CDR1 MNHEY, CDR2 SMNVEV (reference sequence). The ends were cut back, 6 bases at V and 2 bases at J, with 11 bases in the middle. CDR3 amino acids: CASSFKPTYEQYF. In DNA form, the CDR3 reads TGTGCCAGCAGCTTCAAGCCTACCTACGAGCAGTACTTC.

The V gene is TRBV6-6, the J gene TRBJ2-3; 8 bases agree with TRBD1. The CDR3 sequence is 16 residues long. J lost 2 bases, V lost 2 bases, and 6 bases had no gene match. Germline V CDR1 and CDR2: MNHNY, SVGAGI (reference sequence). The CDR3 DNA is TGTGCCAGCAGTTACCTAGGACAGGGTCCCACAGATACGCAGTATTTT. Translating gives CASSYLGQGPTDTQYF.

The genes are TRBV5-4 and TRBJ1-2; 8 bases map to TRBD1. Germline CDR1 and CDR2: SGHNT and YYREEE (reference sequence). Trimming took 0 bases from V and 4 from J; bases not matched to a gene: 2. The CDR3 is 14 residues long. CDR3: CASSLGGQGYGYTF. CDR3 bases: TGTGCCAGCAGCTTGGGAGGACAGGGCTATGGCTACACCTTC.

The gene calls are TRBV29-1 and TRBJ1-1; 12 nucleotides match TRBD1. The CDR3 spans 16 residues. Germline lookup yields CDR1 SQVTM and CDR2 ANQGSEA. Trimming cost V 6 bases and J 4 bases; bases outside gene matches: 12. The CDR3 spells CSVVRGQGAVGTEAFF. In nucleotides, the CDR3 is TGCAGCGTAGTCCGGGGACAGGGGGCGGTAGGCACTGAAGCTTTCTTT.

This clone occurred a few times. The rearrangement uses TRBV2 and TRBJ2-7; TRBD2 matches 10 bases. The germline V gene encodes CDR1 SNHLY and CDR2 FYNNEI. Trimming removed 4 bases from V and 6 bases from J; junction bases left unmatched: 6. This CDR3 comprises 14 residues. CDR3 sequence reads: CASSGLAGAGEQYF. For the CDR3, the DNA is TGTGCCAGCAGTGGTCTAGCGGGAGCGGGCGAGCAGTACTTC.

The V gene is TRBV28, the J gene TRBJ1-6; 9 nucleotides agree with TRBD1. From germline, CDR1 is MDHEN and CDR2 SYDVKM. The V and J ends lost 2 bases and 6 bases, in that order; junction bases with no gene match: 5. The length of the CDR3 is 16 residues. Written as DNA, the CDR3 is TGTGCCAGCAGTTTAACCGGGACAGGGATTAATTCACCCCTCCACTTT. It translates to CASSLTGTGINSPLHF.